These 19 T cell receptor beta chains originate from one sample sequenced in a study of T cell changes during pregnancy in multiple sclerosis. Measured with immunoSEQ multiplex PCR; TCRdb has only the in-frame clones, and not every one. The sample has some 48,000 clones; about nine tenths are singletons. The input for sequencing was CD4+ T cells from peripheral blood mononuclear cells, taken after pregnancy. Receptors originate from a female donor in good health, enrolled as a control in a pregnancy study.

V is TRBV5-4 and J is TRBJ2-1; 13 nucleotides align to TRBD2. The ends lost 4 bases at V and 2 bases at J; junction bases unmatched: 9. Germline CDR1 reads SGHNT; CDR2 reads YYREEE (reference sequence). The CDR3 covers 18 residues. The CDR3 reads CASSLGTSGMSPYNEQFF. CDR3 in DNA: TGTGCCAGCAGCCTAGGGACTAGCGGGATGAGTCCCTACAATGAGCAGTTCTTC.

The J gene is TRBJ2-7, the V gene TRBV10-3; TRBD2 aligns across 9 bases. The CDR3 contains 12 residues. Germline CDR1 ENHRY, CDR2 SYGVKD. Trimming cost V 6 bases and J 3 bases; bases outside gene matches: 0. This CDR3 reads CAIRTSGYEQYF. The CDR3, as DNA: TGTGCCATCAGGACTAGCGGCTACGAGCAGTACTTC.

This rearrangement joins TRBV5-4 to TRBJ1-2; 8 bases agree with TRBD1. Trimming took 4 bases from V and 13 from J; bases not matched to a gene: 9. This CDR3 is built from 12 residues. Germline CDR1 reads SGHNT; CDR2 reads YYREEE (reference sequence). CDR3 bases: TGTGCCAGCAGCGACACGGACAGGGTGTCCACCTTC. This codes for CASSDTDRVSTF.

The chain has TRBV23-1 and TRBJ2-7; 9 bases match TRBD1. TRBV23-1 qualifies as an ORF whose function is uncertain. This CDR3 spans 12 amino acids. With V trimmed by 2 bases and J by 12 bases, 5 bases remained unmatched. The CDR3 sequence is CASSQPGQGTYF. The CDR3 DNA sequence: TGCGCCAGCAGTCAACCCGGACAGGGGACGTACTTC.

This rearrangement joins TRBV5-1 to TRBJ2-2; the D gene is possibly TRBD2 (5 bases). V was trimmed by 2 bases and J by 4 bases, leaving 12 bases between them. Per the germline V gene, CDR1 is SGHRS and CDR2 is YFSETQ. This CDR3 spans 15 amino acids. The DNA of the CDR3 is TGCGCCAGCAGCTTAACATCGGGGAGCACCGGGGAGCTGTTTTTT. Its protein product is CASSLTSGSTGELFF.

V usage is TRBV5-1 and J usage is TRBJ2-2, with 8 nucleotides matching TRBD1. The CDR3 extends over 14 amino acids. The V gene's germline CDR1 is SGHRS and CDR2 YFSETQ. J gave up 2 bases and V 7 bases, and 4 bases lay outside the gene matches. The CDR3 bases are TGCGCCAGCGGGACAGGTGAAAACACCGGGGAGCTGTTTTTT. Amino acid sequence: CASGTGENTGELFF.

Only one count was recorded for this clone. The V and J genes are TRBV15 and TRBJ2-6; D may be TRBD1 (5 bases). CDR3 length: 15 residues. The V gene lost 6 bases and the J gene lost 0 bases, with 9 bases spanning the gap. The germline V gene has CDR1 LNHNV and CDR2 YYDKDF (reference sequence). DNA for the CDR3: TGTGCCACCAGGGCAAGGGGCTCTGGGGCCAACGTCCTGACTTTC. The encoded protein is CATRARGSGANVLTF.

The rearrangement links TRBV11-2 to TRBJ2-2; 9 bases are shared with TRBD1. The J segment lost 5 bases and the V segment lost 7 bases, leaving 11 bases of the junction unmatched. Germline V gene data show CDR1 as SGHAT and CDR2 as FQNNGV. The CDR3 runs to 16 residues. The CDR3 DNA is TGTGCCAGCACCGGAAACAGGGGGCGTCGGACCGGGGAGCTGTTTTTT. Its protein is CASTGNRGRRTGELFF.

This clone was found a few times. The CDR3 reads CAWSLQGLTEAFF. The CDR3 nucleotides read TGTGCCTGGAGTTTGCAGGGGCTTACTGAAGCTTTCTTT. The genes are TRBV30 and TRBJ1-1; D is possibly TRBD1 (6 bases). CDR3 size: 13 residues. Trimming took 2 bases from V and 5 from J, leaving 12 bases between them. The germline CDR1 and CDR2 sequences are GTSNPN and SVGIG (reference sequence).

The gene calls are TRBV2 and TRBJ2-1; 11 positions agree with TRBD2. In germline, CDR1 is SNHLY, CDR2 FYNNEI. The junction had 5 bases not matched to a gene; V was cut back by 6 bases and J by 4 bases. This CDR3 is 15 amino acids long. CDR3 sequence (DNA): TGTGCCAGCAGCGATACTAGCGGGGGATACAATGAGCAGTTCTTC. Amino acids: CASSDTSGGYNEQFF.

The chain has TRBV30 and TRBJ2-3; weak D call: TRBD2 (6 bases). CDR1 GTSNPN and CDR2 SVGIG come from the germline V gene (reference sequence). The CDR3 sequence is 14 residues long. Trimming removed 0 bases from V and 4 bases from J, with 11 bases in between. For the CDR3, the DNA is TGTGCCTGGAGTGTTGGGAGGCGGGCAGATACGCAGTATTTT. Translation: CAWSVGRRADTQYF.

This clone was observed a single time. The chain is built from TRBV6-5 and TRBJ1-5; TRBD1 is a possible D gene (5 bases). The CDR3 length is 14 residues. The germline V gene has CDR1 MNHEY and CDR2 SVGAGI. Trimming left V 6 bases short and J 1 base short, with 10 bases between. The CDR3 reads CASRGTGSNQPQHF. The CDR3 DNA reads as TGTGCCAGCAGAGGCACAGGCAGCAATCAGCCCCAGCATTTT.

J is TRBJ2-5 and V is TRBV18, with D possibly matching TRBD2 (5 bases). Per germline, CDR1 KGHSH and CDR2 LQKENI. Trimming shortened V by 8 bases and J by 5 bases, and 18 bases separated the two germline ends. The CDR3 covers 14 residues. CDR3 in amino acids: CASTRNSRGETQYF. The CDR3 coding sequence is TGTGCCAGCACACGGAACTCGCGAGGGGAGACCCAGTACTTC.

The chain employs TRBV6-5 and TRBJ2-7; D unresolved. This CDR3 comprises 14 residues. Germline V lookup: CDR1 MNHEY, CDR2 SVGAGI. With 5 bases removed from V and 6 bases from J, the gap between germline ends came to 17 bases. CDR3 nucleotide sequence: TGTGCCAGCAGTCAACGGTCGGGTACGGGCGAGCAGTACTTC. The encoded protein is CASSQRSGTGEQYF.

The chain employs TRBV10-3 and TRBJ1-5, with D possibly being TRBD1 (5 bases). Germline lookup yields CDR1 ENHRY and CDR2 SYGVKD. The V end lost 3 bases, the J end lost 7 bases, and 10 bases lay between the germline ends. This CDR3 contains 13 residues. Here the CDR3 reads CAISDRGDQPQHF. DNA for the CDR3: TGTGCCATCAGTGATCGGGGGGACCAGCCCCAGCATTTT.

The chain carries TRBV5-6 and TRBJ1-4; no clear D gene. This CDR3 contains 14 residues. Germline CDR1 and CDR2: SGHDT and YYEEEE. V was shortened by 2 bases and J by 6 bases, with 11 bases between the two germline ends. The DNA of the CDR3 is TGTGCCAGCAGCTTTGGGCGTCTCTATGAAAAACTGTTTTTT. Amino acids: CASSFGRLYEKLFF.

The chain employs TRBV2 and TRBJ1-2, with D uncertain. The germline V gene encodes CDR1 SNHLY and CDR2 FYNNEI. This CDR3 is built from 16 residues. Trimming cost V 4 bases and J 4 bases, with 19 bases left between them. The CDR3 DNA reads TGTGCCAGCAGTGCCAATAGGCGGGGATTGGGCTATGGCTACACCTTC. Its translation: CASSANRRGLGYGYTF.

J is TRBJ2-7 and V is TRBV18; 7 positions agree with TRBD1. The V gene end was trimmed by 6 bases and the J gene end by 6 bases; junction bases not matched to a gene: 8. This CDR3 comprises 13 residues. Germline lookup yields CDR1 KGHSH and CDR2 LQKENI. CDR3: CASSPGTASEQYF. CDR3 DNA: TGTGCCAGCTCTCCCGGGACAGCCTCCGAGCAGTACTTC.

In nucleotides, the CDR3 is TGTGCCATCAACGGGGGGGCGAATGAGCAGTTCTTC. Translated: CAINGGANEQFF. The chain has TRBV10-3 and TRBJ2-1, with 8 bases lining up with TRBD2. This CDR3 comprises 12 residues. V shed 7 bases and J 7 bases; nucleotides not matched to a gene: 3. Germline V gene sequence: CDR1 ENHRY, CDR2 SYGVKD.